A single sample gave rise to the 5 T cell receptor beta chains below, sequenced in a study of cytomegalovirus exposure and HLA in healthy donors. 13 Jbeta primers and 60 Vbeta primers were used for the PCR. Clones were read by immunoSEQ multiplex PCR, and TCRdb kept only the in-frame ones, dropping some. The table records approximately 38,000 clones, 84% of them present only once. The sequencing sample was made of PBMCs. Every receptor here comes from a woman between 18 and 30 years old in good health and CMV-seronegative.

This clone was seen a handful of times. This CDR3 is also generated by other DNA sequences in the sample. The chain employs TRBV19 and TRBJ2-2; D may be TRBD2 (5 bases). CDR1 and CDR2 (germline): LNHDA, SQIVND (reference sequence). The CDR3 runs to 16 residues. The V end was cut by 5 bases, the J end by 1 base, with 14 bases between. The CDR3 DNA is TGTGCCAGTAGTTCCAGCCCCGAGGGGAACACCGGGGAGCTGTTTTTT. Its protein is CASSSSPEGNTGELFF.

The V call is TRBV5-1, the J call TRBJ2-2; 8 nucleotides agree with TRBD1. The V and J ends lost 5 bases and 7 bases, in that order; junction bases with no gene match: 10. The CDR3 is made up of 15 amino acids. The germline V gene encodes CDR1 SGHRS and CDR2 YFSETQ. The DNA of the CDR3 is TGCGCCAGCAGAGCCGGGACAGGATCTTACGGGGAGCTGTTTTTT. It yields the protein CASRAGTGSYGELFF.

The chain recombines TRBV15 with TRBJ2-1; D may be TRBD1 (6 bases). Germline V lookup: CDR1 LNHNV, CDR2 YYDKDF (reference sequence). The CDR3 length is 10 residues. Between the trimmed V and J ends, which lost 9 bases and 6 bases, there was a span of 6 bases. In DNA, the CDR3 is TGTGCCACGGACAGCAATGAGCAGTTCTTC. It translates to CATDSNEQFF.

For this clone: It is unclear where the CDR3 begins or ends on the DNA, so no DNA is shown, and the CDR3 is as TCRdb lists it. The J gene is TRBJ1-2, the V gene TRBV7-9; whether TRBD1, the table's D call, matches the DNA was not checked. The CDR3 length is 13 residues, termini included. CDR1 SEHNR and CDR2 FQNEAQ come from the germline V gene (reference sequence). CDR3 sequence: CASSFGQGNGYPF.

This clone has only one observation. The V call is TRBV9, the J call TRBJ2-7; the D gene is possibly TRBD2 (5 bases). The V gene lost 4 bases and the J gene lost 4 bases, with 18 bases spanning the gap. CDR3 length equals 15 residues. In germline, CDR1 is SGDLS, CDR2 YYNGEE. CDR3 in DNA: TGTGCCAGCAGCCCCGACCGGGAAGTAAGGTACGAGCAGTACTTC. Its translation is CASSPDREVRYEQYF. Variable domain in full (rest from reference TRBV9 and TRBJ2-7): DSGVTQTPKHLITATGQRVTLRCSPRSGDLSVYWYQQSLDQGLQFLIQYYNGEERAKGNILERFSAQQFPDLHSELNLSSLELGDSALYFCASSPDREVRYEQYFGPGTRLTVT.